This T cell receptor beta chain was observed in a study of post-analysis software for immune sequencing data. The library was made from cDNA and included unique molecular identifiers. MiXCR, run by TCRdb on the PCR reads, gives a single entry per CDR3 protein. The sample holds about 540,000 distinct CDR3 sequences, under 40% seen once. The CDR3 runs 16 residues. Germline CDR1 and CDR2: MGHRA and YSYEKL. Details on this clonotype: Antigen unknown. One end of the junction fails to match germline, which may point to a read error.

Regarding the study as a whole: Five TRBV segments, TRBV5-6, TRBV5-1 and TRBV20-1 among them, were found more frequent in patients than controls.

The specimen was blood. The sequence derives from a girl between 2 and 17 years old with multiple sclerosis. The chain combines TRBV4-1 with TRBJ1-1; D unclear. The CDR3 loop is CASSQDGVPLNAEAFF. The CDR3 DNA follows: TGCGCCAGCAGCCAAGATGGGGTGCCCTTGAACGCTGAAGCTTTCTTT.